Following are 3 T cell receptor beta chains from one sample sequenced in a study of T cells in Graves' hyperthyroidism and ophthalmopathy. Amplification targeted TCR beta CDR3 regions from RNA transcripts. A first-round RT-PCR of the TCR CDR3 used the HTBI primer set. TCRdb called the multiplex PCR reads again in MiXCR, with one record for every CDR3 protein. The top ten hold 30% to 35% of the sample, which has around 300,000 distinct CDR3 sequences, around 13% seen once. The sample comprised blood. The receptors were gathered from a woman between 35 and 50 years old with Graves' ophthalmopathy.

In its sample, this clonotype was seen many times. The chain carries TRBV25-1 and TRBJ2-3; 7 bases line up with TRBD1. Germline CDR1 is MGHDK and CDR2 is SYGVNS. The CDR3 runs 13 residues. The trim removed 8 bases at V and 4 bases at J, leaving 6 bases unmatched. CDR3 nucleotides: TGTGCCAGCGCGAAAGGGGGCGCAGATACGCAGTATTTT. Protein: CASAKGGADTQYF.

The chain uses TRBV6-1 and TRBJ2-1, with TRBD2 matching 10 bases. Germline V CDR1 and CDR2: MNHNS, SASEGT. The CDR3 spans 16 residues. V shed 7 bases and J 10 bases; nucleotides not matched to a gene: 16. The chain's CDR3 is CASKPRAGGPVAEQFF. For the CDR3, the DNA is TGTGCCAGCAAGCCCCGAGCGGGAGGGCCAGTGGCAGAGCAGTTCTTC.

This clonotype has at least ten counts. The J gene is TRBJ2-3, the V gene TRBV27; TRBD2 might be the D (6 bases). Germline values: CDR1 MNHEY, CDR2 SMNVEV (reference sequence). The CDR3 consists of 14 residues. The V end lost 4 bases, the J end lost 8 bases, and 16 bases lay between the germline ends. As DNA, the CDR3 is TGTGCCAGCAGTTCGGGGGTTAGGGCAAGTACGCAGTATTTT. This codes for CASSSGVRASTQYF.